This T cell receptor (beta chain) was captured in a study of OX40 agonist ivuxolimab in advanced cancers. Study-wide context: Enrolled patients in dose escalation had cancers that were hepatocellular carcinoma, melanoma, renal cell or head and neck cancer.

The ends were cut back, 4 bases at V and 6 bases at J, with 16 bases in the middle. The CDR3 totals 14 residues. CDR1 SGHTS and CDR2 YDEGEE come from the germline V gene. Data came from immunoSEQ multiplex PCR; TCRdb stores just in-frame clones and leaves some out. The sample records about 66,000 clones, about four fifths being singletons. The TCR originated in an adult with an advanced solid tumor such as melanoma, head and neck, liver or kidney cancer. The chain uses TRBV5-8 and TRBJ1-1; the D is unclear. This specimen consisted of CD4+ or CD8+ T cells sorted from blood, obtained in a trial of the OX40 agonist ivuxolimab. In DNA form, the CDR3 reads TGTGCCAGCAGCAATGACCCTTTGAGGCCTGAAGCTTTCTTT. It translates to CASSNDPLRPEAFF.